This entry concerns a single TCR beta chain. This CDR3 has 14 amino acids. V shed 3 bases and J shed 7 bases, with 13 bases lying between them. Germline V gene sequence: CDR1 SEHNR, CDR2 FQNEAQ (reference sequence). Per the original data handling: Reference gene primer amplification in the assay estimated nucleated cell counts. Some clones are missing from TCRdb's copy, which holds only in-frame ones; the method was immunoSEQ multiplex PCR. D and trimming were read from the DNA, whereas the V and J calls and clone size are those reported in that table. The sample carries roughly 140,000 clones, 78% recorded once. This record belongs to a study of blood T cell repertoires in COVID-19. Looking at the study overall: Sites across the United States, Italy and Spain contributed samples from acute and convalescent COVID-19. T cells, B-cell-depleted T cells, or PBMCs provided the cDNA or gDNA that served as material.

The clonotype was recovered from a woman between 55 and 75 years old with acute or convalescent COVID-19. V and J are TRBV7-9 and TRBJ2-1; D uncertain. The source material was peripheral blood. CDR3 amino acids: CASSFGLRANEQFF. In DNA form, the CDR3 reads TGTGCCAGCAGCTTTGGTCTCAGAGCGAATGAGCAGTTCTTC.